This T cell receptor beta chain was sequenced in a study of T cell clones after liver transplantation. Study-level background: Post-transplant blood was tracked for graft-donor-reactive T cell clones identified in a pre-transplant mixed lymphocyte reaction. Pre-transplant mixed lymphocyte reactions yielded third-party-reactive TCRbeta sequences as comparators for graft-donor-reactive sequences. Tolerant meant at least one year fully off immunosuppression without liver enzymes above twice normal.

General study findings and limits: Post-transplant, graft-donor-reactive CD4 TCRbeta sequences in blood dropped significantly in 5 of 8 subjects.

The data were produced by immunoSEQ multiplex PCR, yet TCRdb's version contains in-frame clones alone and is incomplete. The sample shows about 70,000 clones, 75% to 85% of them seen only once. Details on this clone: Its antigen is currently unknown.

The sample here was CD4+ T cells from blood, taken 12 months after liver transplant. The clonotype comes from a human patient who received a liver transplant. Some T cells may possibly be graft donor cells.

In DNA form, the CDR3 reads TGTGCCAGCAGTGATCAGGGGATGACCGGGGAGCTGTTTTTT. Amino acids: CASSDQGMTGELFF. The V gene is TRBV2, the J gene TRBJ2-2; TRBD1 might be the D (6 bases). Trimming left V 3 bases short and J 5 bases short, with 10 bases between. The CDR3 extends over 14 amino acids. Germline V lookup: CDR1 SNHLY, CDR2 FYNNEI.